The entry that follows covers one TCR beta chain sequence. From the RACE reads, TCRdb called clonotypes with MiXCR, one entry per CDR3 protein. The sample shows tens of thousands of distinct CDR3 sequences, around 10% of them seen only once. This sample was taken from a study of human T cells and chemical hapten exposure. Trimming pared 8 bases from V and 0 bases from J, leaving 7 bases between. The germline V gene has CDR1 MNHEY and CDR2 SVGEGT. The CDR3 extends over 12 amino acids. Stated time point: patch test 2, 6 weeks after DPC sensitization. Treatment reported: therapeutic diphenylcyclopropenone sensitization with weekly scalp DPC.

The chain carries TRBV6-2 or TRBV6-3 and TRBJ2-5; D not resolved. This receptor was identified in a woman aged 45-65 years with alopecia areata. Some clones in this sample may be carry-over from other donors' samples. Sequenced here: whole blood, sampled in connection with sensitization to the hapten diphenylcyclopropenone (DPC). The CDR3 region is CASRRNQETQYF. Here the CDR3 DNA reads TGTGCCAGCCGGCGGAACCAAGAGACCCAGTACTTC.